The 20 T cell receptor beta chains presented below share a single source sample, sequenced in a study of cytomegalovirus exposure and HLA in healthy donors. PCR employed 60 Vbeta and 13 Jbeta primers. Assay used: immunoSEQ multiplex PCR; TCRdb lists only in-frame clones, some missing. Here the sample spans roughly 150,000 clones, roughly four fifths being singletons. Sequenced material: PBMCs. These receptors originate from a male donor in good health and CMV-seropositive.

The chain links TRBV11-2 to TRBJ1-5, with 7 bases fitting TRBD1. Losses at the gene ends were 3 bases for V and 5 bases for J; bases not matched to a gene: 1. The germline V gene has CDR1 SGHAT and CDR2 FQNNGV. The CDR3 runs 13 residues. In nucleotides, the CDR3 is TGTGCCAGCAGCTTCGACAGGGATCAGCCCCAGCATTTT. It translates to CASSFDRDQPQHF.

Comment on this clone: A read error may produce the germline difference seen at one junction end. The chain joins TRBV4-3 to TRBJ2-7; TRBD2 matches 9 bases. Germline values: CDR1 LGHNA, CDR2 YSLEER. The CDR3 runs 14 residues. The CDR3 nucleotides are TGCGTCAGCAGCGATAGCGGGAGCTCCTACGAGCAGTACTTC. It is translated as CVSSDSGSSYEQYF.

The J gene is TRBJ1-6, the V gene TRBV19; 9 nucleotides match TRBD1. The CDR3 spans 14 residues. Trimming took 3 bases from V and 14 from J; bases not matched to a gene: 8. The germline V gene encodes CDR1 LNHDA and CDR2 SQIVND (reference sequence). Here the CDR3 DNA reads TGTGCCAGTAGTATGGGACAGGGATTGTGGGCCCTCCACTTT. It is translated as CASSMGQGLWALHF.

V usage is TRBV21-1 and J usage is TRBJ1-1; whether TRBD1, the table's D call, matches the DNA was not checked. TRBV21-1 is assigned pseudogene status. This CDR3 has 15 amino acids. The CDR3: CASSEGTAINTEAFF. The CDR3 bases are TGTGCCAGCAGTGAAGGGACAGCTATTAACACTGAAGCTTTCTTT.

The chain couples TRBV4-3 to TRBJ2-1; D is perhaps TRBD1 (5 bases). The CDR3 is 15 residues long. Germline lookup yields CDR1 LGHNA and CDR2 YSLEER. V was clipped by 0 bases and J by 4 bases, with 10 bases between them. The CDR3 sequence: CASSQEGADYNEQFF. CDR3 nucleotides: TGCGCCAGCAGCCAAGAAGGGGCGGATTACAATGAGCAGTTCTTC.

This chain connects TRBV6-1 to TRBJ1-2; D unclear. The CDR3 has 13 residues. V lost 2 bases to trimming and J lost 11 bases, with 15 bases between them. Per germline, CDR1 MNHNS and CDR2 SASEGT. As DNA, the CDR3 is TGTGCCAGCAGTGAACTGGTCAGTCAGGAATACACCTTC. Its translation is CASSELVSQEYTF.

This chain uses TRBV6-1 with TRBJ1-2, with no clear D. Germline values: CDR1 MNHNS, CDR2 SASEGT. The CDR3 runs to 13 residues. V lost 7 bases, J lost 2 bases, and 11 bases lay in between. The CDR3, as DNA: TGTGCCAGCACCGTGGCCACAAACTATGGCTACACCTTC. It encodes CASTVATNYGYTF.

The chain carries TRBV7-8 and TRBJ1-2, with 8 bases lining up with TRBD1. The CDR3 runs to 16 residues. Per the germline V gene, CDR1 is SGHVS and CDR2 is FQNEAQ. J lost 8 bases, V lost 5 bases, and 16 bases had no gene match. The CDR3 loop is CASSADRVVRVGGYTF. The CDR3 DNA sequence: TGTGCCAGCAGCGCGGACAGGGTGGTACGTGTAGGGGGCTACACCTTC.

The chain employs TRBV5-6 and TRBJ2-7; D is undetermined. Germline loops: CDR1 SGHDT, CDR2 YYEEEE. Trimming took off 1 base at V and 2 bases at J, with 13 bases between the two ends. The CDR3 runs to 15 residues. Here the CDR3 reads CASSLFLTITYEQYF. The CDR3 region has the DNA TGTGCCAGCAGCTTGTTCTTGACAATTACCTACGAGCAGTACTTC. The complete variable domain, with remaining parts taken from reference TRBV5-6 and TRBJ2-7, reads DAGVTQSPTHLIKTRGQQVTLRCSPKSGHDTVSWYQQALGQGPQFIFQYYEEEERQRGNFPDRFSGHQFPNYSSELNVNALLLGDSALYLCASSLFLTITYEQYFGPGTRLTVT.

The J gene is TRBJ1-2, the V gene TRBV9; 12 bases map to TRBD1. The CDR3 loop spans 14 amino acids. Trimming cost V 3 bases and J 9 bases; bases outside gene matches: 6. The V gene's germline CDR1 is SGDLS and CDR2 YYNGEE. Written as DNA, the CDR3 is TGTGCCAGCAGCGGACCGGGACAGGGGGCCAGCTACACCTTC. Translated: CASSGPGQGASYTF.

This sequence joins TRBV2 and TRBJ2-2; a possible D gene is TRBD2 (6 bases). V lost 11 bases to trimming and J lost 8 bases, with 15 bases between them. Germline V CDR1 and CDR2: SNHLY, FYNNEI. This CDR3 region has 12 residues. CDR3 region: CAYRRDQGELFF. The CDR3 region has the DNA TGTGCCTACCGGAGGGACCAGGGGGAGCTGTTTTTT.

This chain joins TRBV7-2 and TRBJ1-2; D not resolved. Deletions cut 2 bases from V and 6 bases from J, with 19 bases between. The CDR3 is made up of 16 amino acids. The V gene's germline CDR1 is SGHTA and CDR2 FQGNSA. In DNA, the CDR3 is TGTGCCAGCAGCTTACCGGGAATGACCCGGATTAATGGCTACACCTTC. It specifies CASSLPGMTRINGYTF.

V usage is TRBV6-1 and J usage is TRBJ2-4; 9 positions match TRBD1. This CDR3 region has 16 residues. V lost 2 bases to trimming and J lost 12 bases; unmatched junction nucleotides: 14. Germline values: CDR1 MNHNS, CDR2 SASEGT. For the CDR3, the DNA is TGTGCCAGCAGTGAACTGGGACAGGGTTATGGGGTCAGTCAGTACTTC. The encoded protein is CASSELGQGYGVSQYF.

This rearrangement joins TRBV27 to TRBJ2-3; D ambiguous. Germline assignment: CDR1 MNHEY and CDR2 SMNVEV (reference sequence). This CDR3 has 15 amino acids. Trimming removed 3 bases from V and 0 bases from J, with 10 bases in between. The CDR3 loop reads CASSLNTLSTDTQYF. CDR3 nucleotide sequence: TGTGCCAGCAGTTTGAATACACTAAGCACAGATACGCAGTATTTT.

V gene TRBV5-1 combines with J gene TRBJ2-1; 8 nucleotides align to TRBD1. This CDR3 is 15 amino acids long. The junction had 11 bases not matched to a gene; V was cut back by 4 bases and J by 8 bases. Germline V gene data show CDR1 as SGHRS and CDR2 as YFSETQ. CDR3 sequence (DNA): TGCGCCAGCAGCCCCCAAGGGACAGGTACGCATGAGCAGTTCTTC. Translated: CASSPQGTGTHEQFF.

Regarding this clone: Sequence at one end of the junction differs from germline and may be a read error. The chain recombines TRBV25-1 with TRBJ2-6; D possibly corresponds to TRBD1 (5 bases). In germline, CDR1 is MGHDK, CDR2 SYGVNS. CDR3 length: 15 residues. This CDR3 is CASSEYNRGANGLTF. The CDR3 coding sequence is TGTGCCAGCAGTGAATATAACCGTGGGGCCAACGGCCTGACTTTC.

The CDR3 loop reads CASSGQDRVGKLFF. The DNA for the CDR3 is TGTGCCAGCAGCGGCCAGGACAGGGTTGGAAAACTGTTTTTT. The chain joins TRBV11-2 to TRBJ1-4, with 8 bases aligning to TRBD1. This CDR3 is built from 14 residues. Losses at the gene ends were 5 bases for V and 10 bases for J; bases not matched to a gene: 9. Germline V lookup: CDR1 SGHAT, CDR2 FQNNGV.

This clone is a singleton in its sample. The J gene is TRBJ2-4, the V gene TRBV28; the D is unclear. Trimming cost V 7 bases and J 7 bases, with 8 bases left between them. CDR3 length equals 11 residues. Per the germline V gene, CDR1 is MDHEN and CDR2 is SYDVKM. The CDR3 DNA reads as TGTGCCAGCACAACGCGGAACATTCAGTACTTC. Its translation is CASTTRNIQYF.

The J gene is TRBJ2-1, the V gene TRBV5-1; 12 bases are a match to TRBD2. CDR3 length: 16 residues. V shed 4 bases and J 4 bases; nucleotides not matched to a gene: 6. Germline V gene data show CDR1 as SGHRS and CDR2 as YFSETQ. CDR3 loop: CASSLRTSGMYNEQFF. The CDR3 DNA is TGCGCCAGCAGCCTGCGGACTAGCGGGATGTACAATGAGCAGTTCTTC.

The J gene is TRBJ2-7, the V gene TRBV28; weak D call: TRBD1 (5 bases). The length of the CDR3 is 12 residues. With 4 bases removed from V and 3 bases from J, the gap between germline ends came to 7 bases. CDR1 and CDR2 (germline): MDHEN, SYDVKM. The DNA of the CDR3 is TGTGCCAGCAGTTCCAGGGTCTACGAGCAGTACTTC. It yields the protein CASSSRVYEQYF.